This T cell receptor beta chain came from a study of T-cell reconstitution after alpha-beta-depleted transplantation in children. This clonotype was recorded many times. A TCRbeta library incorporating unique molecular identifiers was prepared. TCRdb reanalysed the PCR reads using MiXCR and keeps one entry per CDR3 protein. The sample holds nearly 550,000 distinct CDR3 sequences; approximately 20% are singletons and the top ten take over 3%. This material consisted of PBMCs from the stem cell graft donor, taken from the stem cell graft. The source is a human donor who donated a stem cell graft to a child with acute lymphoblastic leukemia.

The CDR3 bases are TGTGCCAGCAGCTTGCTAGCGGGATTCGGGGAGCTGTTTTTT. This gives the protein CASSLLAGFGELFF. The gene calls are TRBV12-3 or TRBV12-4 and TRBJ2-2; 9 bases are a match to TRBD2. Germline trimming cut 6 bases from V and 7 bases from J; bases unmatched to any gene: 6. There are 14 residues in the CDR3.